Below are 21 T cell receptor beta chains sequenced from a single sample in a study of early T cells in non-severe SARS-CoV-2 infection. From the 5' RACE reads, TCRdb called clonotypes with MiXCR, one entry per CDR3 protein. This sample carries approximately 31,000 distinct CDR3 sequences, roughly 5.9% of them seen once, and the ten largest clones take 5% to 6%. Source material: whole blood. The receptors come from an adult who was a healthcare worker with PCR-confirmed SARS-CoV-2 infection or an uninfected control (not recorded which).

This clonotype was observed many times. This chain joins TRBV20-1 and TRBJ1-2; D ambiguous. Trimming removed 2 bases from V and 6 bases from J, with 7 bases in between. The CDR3 loop spans 11 amino acids. Germline V gene lookup returns CDR1 DFQATT and CDR2 SNEGSKA (reference sequence). CDR3: CSARNSHGYTF. The DNA of the CDR3 is TGCAGTGCTAGAAACAGCCATGGCTACACCTTC.

The gene calls are TRBV19 and TRBJ1-2, with D unclear. CDR3 length: 15 amino acids. CDR1 and CDR2 from the germline V gene are LNHDA and SQIVND (reference sequence). Trimming took off 5 bases at V and 5 bases at J, with 18 bases between the two ends. The CDR3 DNA is TGTGCCAGTAGTGGAAGATCCCTGGACCGTTATGGCTACACCTTC. Its translation is CASSGRSLDRYGYTF. The full variable domain, in which reference TRBV19 and TRBJ1-2 provide the parts outside the CDR3, is DGGITQSPKYLFRKEGQNVTLSCEQNLNHDAMYWYRQDPGQGLRLIYYSQIVNDFQKGDIAEGYSVSREKKESFPLTVTSAQKNPTAFYLCASSGRSLDRYGYTFGSGTRLTVV.

Many counts were recorded for this clonotype. This chain joins TRBV5-6 and TRBJ2-3, with 7 bases aligning to TRBD2. Germline V CDR1 and CDR2: SGHDT, YYEEEE. The CDR3 consists of 15 residues. V shed 4 bases and J 2 bases; nucleotides not matched to a gene: 7. The CDR3 nucleotides are TGTGCCAGCAGCAACTGGGACTACTACACAGATACGCAGTATTTT. As protein: CASSNWDYYTDTQYF.

As to this clonotype: A junction boundary mismatches the germline segment, possibly from a read error. The chain is built from TRBV6-6 and TRBJ1-1, with TRBD1 matching over 7 bases. Looked up from germline, CDR1 is MNHNY and CDR2 is SVGAGI (reference sequence). The CDR3 loop spans 14 amino acids. CDR3 sequence reads: CSLGDSRKNTEAFF. CDR3 nucleotides: TGCTCTCTGGGGGACAGTCGAAAGAACACTGAAGCTTTCTTT.

The chain links TRBV24-1 to TRBJ2-3, with TRBD2 identical over 8 bases. With 9 bases clipped from V and 7 bases from J, the junction kept 14 bases outside the gene matches. Germline V CDR1 and CDR2: KGHDR, SFDVKD. The CDR3 is 15 residues long. CDR3 sequence reads: CATEGAAGVSHTQYF. The CDR3 coding sequence is TGTGCCACCGAAGGTGCAGCGGGAGTATCTCATACGCAGTATTTT.

The sample holds many counts of this clonotype. This chain uses TRBV11-3 with TRBJ1-1; D is undetermined. Germline CDR1 and CDR2: SGHNT and YENEEA. The CDR3 is 11 residues long. V was pared by 2 bases and J by 6 bases, with 4 bases between. CDR3 DNA sequence: TGTGCCAGCAGCTTAAGCGCTGAAGCTTTCTTT. Translating it yields CASSLSAEAFF.

This clonotype was seen at least ten times. V gene TRBV12-3 or TRBV12-4 combines with J gene TRBJ1-6, with 7 bases lining up with TRBD1. V trimming: 5 bases; J trimming: 7 bases; junction bases outside the gene matches: 14. The CDR3 is 17 amino acids. CDR3 coding DNA: TGTGCCAGCAGTCCCGCTGACAGGGTCCGCAGGAATTCACCCCTCCACTTT. Amino acids: CASSPADRVRRNSPLHF.

This clonotype has ten or more counts. V is TRBV30 and J is TRBJ1-5; D is uncertain. The CDR3 length is 14 residues. Per germline, CDR1 GTSNPN and CDR2 SVGIG (reference sequence). With 2 bases removed from V and 2 bases from J, the gap between germline ends came to 10 bases. This chain's CDR3 is CAWSNQAGNQPQHF. The CDR3 DNA reads TGTGCCTGGAGTAACCAGGCAGGCAATCAGCCCCAGCATTTT.

Many counts were recorded for this clonotype. This chain connects TRBV30 to TRBJ1-1; D is possibly TRBD1 (5 bases). V shed 5 bases and J shed 11 bases, with 18 bases lying between them. Germline lookup yields CDR1 GTSNPN and CDR2 SVGIG (reference sequence). This CDR3 comprises 12 residues. CDR3 in DNA: TGTGCCTGGCAGGGAAATCGGCCCGAGGCTTTCTTT. Residues: CAWQGNRPEAFF. The complete variable domain, with remaining parts taken from reference TRBV30 and TRBJ1-1, reads SQTIHQWPATLVQPVGSPLSLECTVEGTSNPNLYWYRQAAGRGLQLLFYSVGIGQISSEVPQNLSASRPQDRQFILSSKKLLLSDSGFYLCAWQGNRPEAFFGQGTRLTVV.

This clonotype came up many times. The V call is TRBV15, the J call TRBJ2-2, with D tentatively TRBD1 or TRBD2 (5 bases each). The germline CDR1 and CDR2 sequences are LNHNV and YYDKDF (reference sequence). CDR3 length: 16 amino acids. V was trimmed by 0 bases and J by 4 bases, leaving 12 bases between them. The CDR3 DNA reads TGTGCCACCAGCAGAGAGACAGACGGAGGCACCGGGGAGCTGTTTTTT. As protein: CATSRETDGGTGELFF.

CDR3 sequence reads: CASSPGTVNSPLHF. The CDR3 coding sequence is TGTGCCAGCAGTCCGGGGACAGTTAATTCACCCCTCCACTTT. The rearrangement joins TRBV12-3 or TRBV12-4 to TRBJ1-6; 7 bases map to TRBD1. The CDR3 is 14 amino acids. J was trimmed by 6 bases and V by 5 bases; bases with no gene match: 4.

At least ten counts were recorded for this clonotype. The chain is built from TRBV28 and TRBJ2-1; D perhaps matches TRBD1 (5 bases). The CDR3 totals 16 residues. V gave up 4 bases and J gave up 8 bases, with 21 bases separating them. Germline V gene sequence: CDR1 MDHEN, CDR2 SYDVKM. The chain's CDR3 is CASSYQGTPSRDEQFF. DNA for the CDR3: TGTGCCAGCAGTTACCAGGGAACCCCCTCACGGGATGAGCAGTTCTTC.

In its sample, this clonotype was seen many times. The gene calls are TRBV6-5 and TRBJ1-4; D is ambiguous. The CDR3 has 12 residues. Trimming cost V 4 bases and J 7 bases, with 7 bases left between them. CDR1 and CDR2 from the germline V gene are MNHEY and SVGAGI. The CDR3 sequence is CASSSGAEKLFF. CDR3 bases: TGTGCCAGCAGTTCGGGTGCTGAAAAACTGTTTTTT.

This clonotype has a count of ten or more. This sequence joins TRBV18 and TRBJ2-3; 8 bases align to TRBD2. The CDR3 extends over 16 amino acids. V trimming: 0 bases; J trimming: 5 bases; junction bases outside the gene matches: 7. CDR1 KGHSH and CDR2 LQKENI come from the germline V gene. The CDR3 here is CASSPPNKREKDTQYF. The CDR3, as DNA: TGTGCCAGCTCACCACCGAACAAGCGGGAGAAAGATACGCAGTATTTT.

This clonotype was observed at least ten times. The chain links TRBV20-1 to TRBJ2-3, with D possibly TRBD2 on 6 matching bases. The CDR3 contains 16 residues. Trimming cost V 5 bases and J 3 bases, with 21 bases left between them. The germline gives CDR1 DFQATT, CDR2 SNEGSKA (reference sequence). CDR3 amino acids: CSALKPIGGTTDTQYF. As DNA, the CDR3 is TGCAGTGCTCTAAAGCCCATCGGGGGTACTACAGATACGCAGTATTTT.

The chain joins TRBV11-2 to TRBJ2-2; possibly TRBD1 for D (6 bases). Germline CDR1 reads SGHAT; CDR2 reads FQNNGV. V was shortened by 6 bases and J by 1 base, with 12 bases between the two germline ends. The CDR3 sequence is 15 residues long. This chain's CDR3 is CASRTTGVNTGELFF. Here the CDR3 DNA reads TGTGCCAGCAGAACGACAGGCGTGAACACCGGGGAGCTGTTTTTT.

This clonotype was observed at least ten times. The V gene is TRBV20-1, the J gene TRBJ2-3; tentatively, D is TRBD1 (6 bases). CDR3 length: 12 residues. Looked up from germline, CDR1 is DFQATT and CDR2 is SNEGSKA (reference sequence). The CDR3 reads CSWTASTDTQYF. DNA for the CDR3: TGCAGCTGGACAGCGAGCACAGATACGCAGTATTTT.

This chain links TRBV5-6 with TRBJ2-1; TRBD2 is a possible D gene (5 bases). Germline V lookup: CDR1 SGHDT, CDR2 YYEEEE. The CDR3 runs 15 residues. The V end lost 3 bases, the J end lost 4 bases, and 14 bases lay between the germline ends. CDR3 region: CASSSGGGYYNEQFF. In DNA form, the CDR3 reads TGTGCCAGCAGCTCAGGAGGCGGGTATTACAATGAGCAGTTCTTC.

This clonotype has a handful of counts. V usage is TRBV11-3 and J usage is TRBJ1-4; D is unresolved. The germline V and J ends were trimmed by 7 bases and 8 bases, with 26 bases remaining between them. Germline CDR1 reads SGHNT; CDR2 reads YENEEA. This CDR3 has 17 residues. CDR3 sequence: CASNARKHEPLNEKLFF. The CDR3, as DNA: TGTGCCAGCAACGCAAGAAAGCACGAGCCTTTAAACGAAAAACTGTTTTTT.

In its sample, this clonotype was seen a few times. The chain carries TRBV20-1 and TRBJ2-3; D not certain. The ends were cut back, 1 base at V and 1 base at J, with 6 bases in the middle. Germline V CDR1 and CDR2: DFQATT, SNEGSKA (reference sequence). The CDR3 loop spans 13 amino acids. The CDR3 DNA follows: TGCAGTGCTAGAGGGAGCGGCACAGATACGCAGTATTTT. Encoded protein: CSARGSGTDTQYF.

This clonotype came up many times. The V gene is TRBV20-1, the J gene TRBJ2-1; D might be TRBD1 or TRBD2, each matching 6 bases. Germline V gene sequence: CDR1 DFQATT, CDR2 SNEGSKA (reference sequence). The CDR3 loop spans 16 amino acids. Between the trimmed V and J ends, which lost 2 bases and 9 bases, there was a span of 23 bases. The CDR3 region is CSARPSPGLRGSEQFF. CDR3 coding DNA: TGCAGTGCTAGACCCTCGCCGGGACTTAGGGGGAGTGAGCAGTTCTTC.